This T cell receptor beta chain came from a study of blood T cell repertoires in COVID-19. The CDR3 runs to 13 residues. Trimming at V came to 4 bases and at J to 6 bases, leaving 1 base not matched to a gene. Germline-derived CDR1 and CDR2 are SGHTA and FQGTGA. Some clones are missing from TCRdb's copy, which holds only in-frame ones; the method was immunoSEQ multiplex PCR. The top ten hold 9.9% of the sample, which has approximately 31,000 clones, around 90% seen once. Material: peripheral blood. This receptor was identified in a human donor with active COVID-19. The donor label of this sample is uncertain. The chain combines TRBV7-3 with TRBJ2-2, with 8 nucleotides matching TRBD1. The CDR3 loop reads CASSWTGPGELFF. The CDR3 nucleotides are TGTGCCAGCAGCTGGACAGGGCCCGGGGAGCTGTTTTTT. Based on the CDR3 plus reference TRBV7-3 and TRBJ2-2, the full variable domain is GAGVSQTPSNKVTEKGKYVELRCDPISGHTALYWYRQSLGQGPEFLIYFQGTGAADDSGLPNDRFFAVRPEGSVSTLKIQRTERGDSAVYLCASSWTGPGELFFGEGSRLTVL.